This TCR beta chain is drawn from a study of cytomegalovirus exposure and HLA in healthy donors. This clone showed up many times. The PCR ran on 60 Vbeta and 13 Jbeta primers. Using immunoSEQ multiplex PCR, the repertoire was profiled, and TCRdb retains in-frame clones only, with some absent. The sample has over 90,000 clones, around 79% seen once. The CDR3 totals 15 residues. From germline, CDR1 is LGHNA and CDR2 YSLEER. V lost 4 bases, J lost 7 bases, and 12 bases stayed unmatched. The specimen was PBMCs. This TCR was recovered from a female donor in good health and CMV-seropositive. The chain carries TRBV4-3 and TRBJ1-1; 7 bases align to TRBD1. CDR3 in amino acids: CASSRETGLGVEAFF. The CDR3 DNA sequence: TGCGCCAGCAGCCGGGAGACAGGGCTTGGGGTTGAAGCTTTCTTT.